The T cell receptor (beta chain) described here comes from a study of T cells after somatic rescue of genetic block. Some clones are missing from TCRdb's copy, which holds only in-frame ones; the method was immunoSEQ multiplex PCR. The sample gives 60,000 to 75,000 clones, about 90% of which show up once; approximately 3% is in the top ten. Germline V gene data show CDR1 as SEHNR and CDR2 as FQNEAQ (reference sequence). The CDR3 extends over 16 amino acids. On this clone: A read error may produce the germline difference seen at one junction end.

The chain carries TRBV7-9 and TRBJ2-7; 13 bases are a match to TRBD2. This clonotype was sampled from a man between 40 and 49 years old. Input material: peripheral blood mononuclear cells (PBMCs). CDR3 amino acids: CTSSPRTSGSGYEQYF. CDR3 bases: TGTACCAGCAGCCCCCGGACTAGCGGGAGCGGCTACGAGCAGTACTTC.